This TCR beta chain is drawn from a study of regulatory dendritic cells for organ transplantation. Background on the study: Monocytes received vitamin D3 on days 0 and 4, IL-10 on day 4.

Here immunoSEQ multiplex PCR was the method, and the copy in TCRdb shows in-frame clones only, minus some. The sample contains fewer than 5,000 clones, 71% of which appear only once. Study findings and constraints: Memory CD8+ clonal expansion seemed more limited with regulatory than mature dendritic cells. Memory T cells were less diverse than naive, with memory CD8+ most oligoclonal.

The V and J ends lost 4 bases and 6 bases, in that order; junction bases with no gene match: 8. From germline, CDR1 is SNHLY and CDR2 FYNNEI. There are 15 residues in the CDR3. CFSE-labeled sorted T cells met regulatory or mature dendritic cells for under 6 days. CD4+ or CD8+ T cells were sorted as naive CD45RA+ or memory CD45RO+. As for this clone: The antigen is unknown.

This TCR came from a human donor in good health. The chain uses TRBV2 and TRBJ2-2; 7 positions agree with TRBD1. The sample consisted of memory CD8+ T cells from blood cultured with dendritic cells. Documented subset: CD45RO+ memory T cells. CDR3 in amino acids: CASSAAGGLPGELFF. Here the CDR3 DNA reads TGTGCCAGCAGTGCGGCAGGGGGTTTACCCGGGGAGCTGTTTTTT.